This TCR beta chain was recovered during a study of Graves' ophthalmopathy and Graves' hyperthyroidism. Germline V gives CDR1 SGDLS, CDR2 YYNGEE. The CDR3 totals 17 residues. With 0 bases clipped from V and 4 bases from J, the junction kept 8 bases outside the gene matches. With respect to this clonotype: Its antigen is as yet unknown. A much bigger clone sits one base away, suggesting this may be a read error.

CDR3 regions of TCR beta were amplified from RNA transcripts. First-round RT-PCR relied on HTBI primers, and a second-round multiplex PCR came next. In TCRdb, the multiplex PCR reads were re-called with MiXCR into one record per CDR3 protein. The sample carries around 660,000 distinct CDR3 sequences, roughly 41% recorded once. Where ophthalmopathy was present, donors had moderate-to-severe activity, CAS ≥3, NOSPECS ≥4 and duration under 3 months. Diagnosis was based on clinical symptoms, serum thyroxine, TRAb, thyroid ultrasound and orbital computed tomography. Study outcomes and limitations: Blood also carried most expanded thyroid clonotypes exceeding 0.001 frequency.

The chain carries TRBV9 and TRBJ2-2; TRBD1 agrees at 8 bases. This receptor was identified in an adult man with Graves' ophthalmopathy. Sequences were obtained from peripheral blood. The CDR3 loop reads CASSVASRGRSTGELFF. The CDR3 DNA is TGTGCCAGCAGCGTAGCTTCCAGGGGGCGCAGCACCGGGGAGCTGTTTTTT.